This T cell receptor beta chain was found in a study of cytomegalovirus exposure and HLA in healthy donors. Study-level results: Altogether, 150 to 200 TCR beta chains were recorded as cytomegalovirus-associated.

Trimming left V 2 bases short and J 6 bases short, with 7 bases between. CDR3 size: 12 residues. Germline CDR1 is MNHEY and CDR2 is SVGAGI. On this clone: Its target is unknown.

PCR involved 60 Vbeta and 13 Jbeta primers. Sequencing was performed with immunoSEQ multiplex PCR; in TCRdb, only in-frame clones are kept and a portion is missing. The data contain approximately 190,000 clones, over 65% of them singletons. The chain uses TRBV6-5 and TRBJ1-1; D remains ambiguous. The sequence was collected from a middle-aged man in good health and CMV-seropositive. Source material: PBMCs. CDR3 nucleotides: TGTGCCAGCAGTTACCGGGGAGCTGAAGCTTTCTTT. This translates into CASSYRGAEAFF.